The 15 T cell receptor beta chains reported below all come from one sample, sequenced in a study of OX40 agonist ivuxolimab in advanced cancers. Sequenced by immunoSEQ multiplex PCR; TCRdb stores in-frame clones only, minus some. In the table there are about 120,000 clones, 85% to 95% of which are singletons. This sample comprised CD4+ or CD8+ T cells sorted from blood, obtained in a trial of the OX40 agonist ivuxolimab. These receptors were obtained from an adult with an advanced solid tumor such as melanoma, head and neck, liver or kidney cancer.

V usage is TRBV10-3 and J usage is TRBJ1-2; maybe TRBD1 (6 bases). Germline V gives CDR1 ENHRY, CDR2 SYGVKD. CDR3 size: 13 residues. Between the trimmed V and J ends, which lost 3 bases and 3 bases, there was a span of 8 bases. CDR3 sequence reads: CAISEGGDYGYTF. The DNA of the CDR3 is TGTGCCATCAGTGAAGGGGGAGACTATGGCTACACCTTC.

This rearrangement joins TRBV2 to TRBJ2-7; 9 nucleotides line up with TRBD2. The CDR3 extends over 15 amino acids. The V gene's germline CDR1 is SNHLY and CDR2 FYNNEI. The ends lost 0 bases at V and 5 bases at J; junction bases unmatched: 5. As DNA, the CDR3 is TGTGCCAGCAGTGAAGCGCGGGGGGGCTTCGACGAGCAGTACTTC. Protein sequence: CASSEARGGFDEQYF.

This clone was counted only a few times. The CDR3 region has the DNA TGTGCCAGCAGTGTCCCCCTTCTAAGCTCCTACGAGCAGTACTTC. Its protein is CASSVPLLSSYEQYF. The chain couples TRBV2 to TRBJ2-7; unclear D gene. Germline CDR1 reads SNHLY; CDR2 reads FYNNEI. The V and J ends lost 4 bases and 0 bases respectively, with 13 bases between them. CDR3 length: 15 amino acids.

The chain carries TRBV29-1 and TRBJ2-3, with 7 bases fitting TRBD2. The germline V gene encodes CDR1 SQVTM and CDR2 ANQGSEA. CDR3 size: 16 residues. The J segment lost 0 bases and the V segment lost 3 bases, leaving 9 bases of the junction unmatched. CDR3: CSVDSVLAESTDTQYF. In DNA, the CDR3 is TGCAGCGTTGATTCCGTCCTAGCGGAGAGCACAGATACGCAGTATTTT.

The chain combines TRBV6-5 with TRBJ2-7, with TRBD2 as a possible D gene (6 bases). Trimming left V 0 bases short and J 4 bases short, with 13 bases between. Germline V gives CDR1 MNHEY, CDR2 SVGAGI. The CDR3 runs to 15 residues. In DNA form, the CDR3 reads TGTGCCAGCAGTTACTCTCCCGGGACTCCTTACGAGCAGTACTTC. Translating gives CASSYSPGTPYEQYF.

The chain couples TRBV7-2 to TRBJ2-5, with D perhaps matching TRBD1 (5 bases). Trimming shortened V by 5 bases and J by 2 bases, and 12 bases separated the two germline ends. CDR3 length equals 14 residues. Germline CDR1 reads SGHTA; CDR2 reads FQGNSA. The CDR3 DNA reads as TGTGCCAGCAGCCCACCTGACAGACAAGAGACCCAGTACTTC. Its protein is CASSPPDRQETQYF.

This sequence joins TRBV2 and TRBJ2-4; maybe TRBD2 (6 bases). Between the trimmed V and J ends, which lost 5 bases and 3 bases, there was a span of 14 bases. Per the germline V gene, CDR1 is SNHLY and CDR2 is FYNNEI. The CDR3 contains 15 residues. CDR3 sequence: CASSLTLGGKNIQYF. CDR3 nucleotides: TGTGCCAGCAGTTTGACTCTGGGGGGCAAAAACATTCAGTACTTC.

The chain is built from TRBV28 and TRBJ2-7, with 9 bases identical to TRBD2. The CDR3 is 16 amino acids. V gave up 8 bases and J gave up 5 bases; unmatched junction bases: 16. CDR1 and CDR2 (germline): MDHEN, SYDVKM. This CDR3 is CASPSYWLAGLHEQYF. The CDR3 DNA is TGTGCCAGCCCCTCATACTGGCTAGCGGGATTGCACGAGCAGTACTTC.

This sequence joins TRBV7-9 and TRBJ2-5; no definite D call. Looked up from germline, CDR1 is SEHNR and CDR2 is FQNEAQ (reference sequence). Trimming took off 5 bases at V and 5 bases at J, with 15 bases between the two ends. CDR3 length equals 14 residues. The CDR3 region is CASSRLVIQETQYF. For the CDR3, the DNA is TGTGCCAGCAGCCGCCTTGTGATTCAGGAGACCCAGTACTTC.

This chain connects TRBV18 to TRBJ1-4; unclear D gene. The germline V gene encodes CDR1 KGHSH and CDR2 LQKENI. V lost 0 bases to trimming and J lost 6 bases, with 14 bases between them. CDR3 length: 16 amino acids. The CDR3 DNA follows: TGTGCCAGCTCACCACCCGACAATTTCTCCCATGAAAAACTGTTTTTT. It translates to CASSPPDNFSHEKLFF. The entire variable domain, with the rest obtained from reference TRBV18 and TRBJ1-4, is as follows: NAGVMQNPRHLVRRRGQEARLRCSPMKGHSHVYWYRQLPEEGLKFMVYLQKENIIDESGMPKERFSAEFPKEGPSILRIQQVVRGDSAAYFCASSPPDNFSHEKLFFGSGTQLSVL.

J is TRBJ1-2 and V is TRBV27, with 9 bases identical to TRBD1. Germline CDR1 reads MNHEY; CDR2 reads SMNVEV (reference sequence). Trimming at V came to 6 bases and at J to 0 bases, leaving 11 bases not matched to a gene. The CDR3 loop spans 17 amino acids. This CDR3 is CASRRGRQGVPNYGYTF. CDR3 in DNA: TGTGCCAGCAGGCGAGGGAGACAGGGGGTCCCTAACTATGGCTACACCTTC.

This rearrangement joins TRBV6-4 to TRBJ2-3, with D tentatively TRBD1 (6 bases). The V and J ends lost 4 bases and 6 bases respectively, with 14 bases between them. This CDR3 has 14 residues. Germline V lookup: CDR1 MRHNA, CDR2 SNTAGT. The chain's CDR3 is CASSVQQGQDTQYF. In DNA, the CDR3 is TGTGCCAGCAGTGTTCAACAGGGCCAGGATACGCAGTATTTT.

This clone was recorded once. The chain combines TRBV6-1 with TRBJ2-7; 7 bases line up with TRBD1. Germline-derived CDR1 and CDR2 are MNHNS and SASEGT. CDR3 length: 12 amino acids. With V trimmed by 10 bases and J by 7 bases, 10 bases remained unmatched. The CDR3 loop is CAIFDRVGEQYF. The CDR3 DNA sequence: TGTGCCATCTTCGACAGGGTGGGAGAGCAGTACTTC.

The CDR3 DNA is TGTGCCATTCAGGGGAGTGTTACAGATACGCAGTATTTT. It encodes CAIQGSVTDTQYF. The J gene is TRBJ2-3, the V gene TRBV10-3, with D possibly being TRBD1 (6 bases). CDR1 is ENHRY, CDR2 SYGVKD, per germline. CDR3 length equals 13 residues. Trimming cost V 9 bases and J 3 bases, with 13 bases left between them.

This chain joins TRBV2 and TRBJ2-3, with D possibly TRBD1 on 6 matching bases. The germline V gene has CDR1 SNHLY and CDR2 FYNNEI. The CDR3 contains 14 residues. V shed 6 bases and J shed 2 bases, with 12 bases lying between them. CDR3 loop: CASRTGQTTDTQYF. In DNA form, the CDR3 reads TGTGCCAGCAGGACAGGCCAGACCACAGATACGCAGTATTTT.